What follows describes a single T cell receptor beta chain. Many counts were recorded for this clonotype. It lacks a known antigen. No base-level quality is on record; no much larger clone is a single base apart. The data stem from a study of T cells after yellow fever vaccination (dated by TCRdb to the late 2010s). Regarding the research as a whole: The SMART-Seq v4 Ultra Low Input RNA kit was used to prepare libraries from fractions with low cell numbers. To track T-cell clones before and after primary and booster YFV17D yellow fever vaccination, bulk TCR alpha and beta repertoires were sequenced longitudinally. The cohort comprised two healthy male donors, one aged 18 to 30 and one aged 30 to 39 years. Blood was drawn at multiple timepoints before and after primary and secondary immunization, with bulk PBMC replicates and cell subsets isolated. General study outcomes and caveats: Compared with the primary T-cell response, the secondary T-cell response was weaker but faster, peaking on day 5 rather than day 15. Most clones expanded after primary vaccination were re-detected after the booster (about 95% of CD4 and 88% of CD8), suggesting broad memory maintenance. A small fraction of clonotypes appeared in both the CD4 and CD8 compartments, likely as a result of convergent recombination. Because the study included only a couple of donors, the extent to which the findings can be generalized is limited. FACS-sorted repertoires could contain abundant contaminating clonotypes from the bulk population, so computational filtering was required.

Taken from cysteine to phenylalanine, the CDR3 has 15 residues. Only the CDR3 part of the read is kept: 45 bases, read in frame from the first base. The junction shows trimming of 5 bases on V and 7 bases on J, and the gene matches do not reach 5 bases of it. The germline V gene supplies CDR1 MGHDK and CDR2 SYGVNS. TCR cDNA was made using 5'RACE template switching, a step that added a universal primer site and unique molecular identifiers. Priming of cDNA synthesis was performed from both the TCR alpha and TCR beta constant segments. Libraries were amplified in two PCR steps, with sample barcodes and sequencing adapters added in the second step. Sequencing of libraries was done on Illumina HiSeq 2500 (2x100 bp) or NovaSeq (2x150 bp). The authors' analysis ran thus. Reads were demultiplexed and collapsed into UMI consensus sequences with MIGEC, and V(D)J alignment was performed with MiXCR. Vaccine-responding clonotypes were defined with edgeR using replicate PBMC samples, requiring FDR below 0.01 and a log2 fold change above 5 up to day 15. Each bulk clonotype was labeled CD4 or CD8 based on which sequenced repertoire, CD4 or CD8, contained the clonotype at higher abundance. TCRdb itself trimmed the public reads at Q25 with fastp, ran MiXCR and retained productive beta chains. For every CDR3 protein sequence, its rows merge into one entry that carries the most common genes and DNA. TCRdb, not the authors, supplied the V and J calls. The sample records 200,000 or so distinct CDR3 sequences, less than 7.5% of which are singletons. Of the sample, around 1.1% is held by the ten largest clones.

Read against the paper, the sample's treatment or condition label means: live attenuated yellow fever vaccine strain. A standard Ficoll-Paque protocol was used to isolate PBMCs from peripheral blood. Dynabeads CD4 and CD8 positive selection kits were used to isolate the CD4 and CD8 T-cell fractions. TriZol was used to extract RNA from bulk PBMCs, CD4 and CD8 fractions, and dextramer-positive and dextramer-negative fractions. Source: CD4+ T cells sorted from PBMCs, taken on the day of the yellow fever booster vaccination. The receptor comes from a man aged 30 to 45 who received the YFV17D yellow fever vaccine. The V and J genes are TRBV25-1 and TRBJ2-2, and 12 bases in between align with TRBD2. The DNA sequence is given as TGTGCCAGCAGTCGACTAGCGGGAGACGGCGGGGAGCTGTTTTTT. It specifies CASSRLAGDGGELFF. The entire variable domain, with the stretches around the CDR3 drawn from the reference TRBV25-1 and TRBJ2-2 proteins, is EADIYQTPRYLVIGTGKKITLECSQTMGHDKMYWYQQDPGMELHLIHYSYGVNSTEKGDLSSESTVSRIRTEHFPLTLESARPSHTSQYLCASSRLAGDGGELFFGEGSRLTVL.